Listed below are T cell receptor beta chains from one sample, sequenced in a study of blood T cell repertoires in COVID-19. The method was immunoSEQ multiplex PCR; TCRdb's version includes in-frame clones alone and lacks a portion of them. The repertoire holds about 64,000 clones, with around 86% as singletons. Sequenced: peripheral blood. All receptors come from a man aged 50 to 60 with active COVID-19. Both conserved end residues are part of each CDR3. D genes are given only for firm matches. For some rows the clone size is stated as once, few or many, or as a class when expanded; others skip it.

d_call,v_call,j_call,clone_size,cdr3_nt,cdr3_aa
TRBD1,TRBV5-1,TRBJ2-2,.,TGCGCCAGCAGCTTGGCGACCACAGGGGGCACCGGGGAGCTGTTTTTT,CASSLATTGGTGELFF
.,TRBV7-3,TRBJ1-1,.,TGTGCCAGCAGCGTGGGGCGAAACACTGAAGCTTTCTTT,CASSVGRNTEAFF
.,TRBV7-8,TRBJ2-2,.,TGTGCCAGCAGCCTCAACGGGTTAGCGATTACCGGGGAGCTGTTTTTT,CASSLNGLAITGELFF
TRBD2,TRBV28,TRBJ2-7,.,TGTGCCAGCAGTGACGGCCTAGCGGGAGTAGTCGAGCAGTACTTC,CASSDGLAGVVEQYF
.,TRBV3-1/TRBV3-2,TRBJ1-3,.,TGTGCCAGCAGCGCTAGAGGGTACTCTGGAAACACCATATATTTT,CASSARGYSGNTIYF
TRBD2,TRBV4-1,TRBJ2-3,few,TGCGCCAGCAGCCAAGATCCCCCTAGCGGGGGGGCAGATACGCAGTATTTT,CASSQDPPSGGADTQYF
TRBD2,TRBV4-2,TRBJ2-1,.,TGTGCCAGCAGCCCCTCGACTAGCGGGAGTCAGAATGAGCAGTTCTTC,CASSPSTSGSQNEQFF
.,TRBV29-1,TRBJ1-5,.,TGCAGCGTTGTGGAGGGAACGACTCTGGCCCAGCATTTT,CSVVEGTTLAQHF
.,TRBV5-8,TRBJ1-2,.,TGTGCCAGCAGCCGAGGCGGGGCCCTTACCCGCCCCTACACCTTC,CASSRGGALTRPYTF
.,TRBV27,TRBJ2-3,.,TGTGCCAGCAGCGACAGGCTGGGTGGGACAGATACGCAGTATTTT,CASSDRLGGTDTQYF
TRBD1,TRBV19,TRBJ1-2,.,TGTGCCAGTAGTCGAAACCCCTCGGGACAGGGGCTTAGAGGCTACACCTTC,CASSRNPSGQGLRGYTF
TRBD1,TRBV7-3,TRBJ2-2,.,TGTGCCAGCAGCCCGGGACAGAGGAACGGGGAGCTGTTTTTT,CASSPGQRNGELFF
TRBD2,TRBV13,TRBJ2-5,.,TGTGCCAGCAGTCAAGGAGGGCGGGGGGGTCTCATACAAGAGACCCAGTACTTC,CASSQGGRGGLIQETQYF
.,TRBV11-2,TRBJ2-3,few,TGTGCCAGCAGCTTAGAGGCGGTAGATACGCAGTATTTT,CASSLEAVDTQYF
TRBD1,TRBV25-1,TRBJ1-4,.,TGTGCCAGCAGCCAAACCACAGGGGCCACTAATGAAAAACTGTTTTTT,CASSQTTGATNEKLFF
.,TRBV25-1,TRBJ2-7,.,TGTGCCAGCAGTAGTACAGGAGACTACGAGCAGTACTTC,CASSSTGDYEQYF
.,TRBV18,TRBJ1-5,.,TGTGCCAGCTCACCGGCAGGGGCTCAGCCCCAGCATTTT,CASSPAGAQPQHF
TRBD2,TRBV7-3,TRBJ2-1,.,TGTGCCAGCAGCCTAACTAGCGGGGGTGGGAATGAGCAGTTCTTC,CASSLTSGGGNEQFF
TRBD1,TRBV7-9,TRBJ2-7,.,TGTGCCAGCAGCTTATTTTTCGGACAGGGGGCCCACGAGCAGTACTTC,CASSLFFGQGAHEQYF
.,TRBV6-5,TRBJ2-7,.,TGTGCCAGCAGTTACTCGAGTCGAGGGTCCCTCTACGAGCAGTACTTC,CASSYSSRGSLYEQYF
TRBD1,TRBV19,TRBJ1-1,.,TGTGCCAGTAGTATGGGGGATGACAGGGCAAAAGCTTTCTTT,CASSMGDDRAKAFF
TRBD2,TRBV5-4,TRBJ2-3,.,TGTGCCAGCAGCCTAGGACTAGCGGGTGCCTTGGGGAGAGATACGCAGTATTTT,CASSLGLAGALGRDTQYF
.,TRBV6-6,TRBJ2-2,.,TGTGCCAGCAGTTACGGCGGGGGAGGGGGCACCGGGGAGCTGTTTTTT,CASSYGGGGGTGELFF
TRBD2,TRBV3-1/TRBV3-2,TRBJ2-7,.,TGTGCCAGCAGCCCCTTACTAGCTAGCGGGACCTACGAGCAGTACTTC,CASSPLLASGTYEQYF
TRBD1,TRBV5-1,TRBJ1-4,.,TGCGCCAGCAGCTCGGACAGGGAGGCTAATGAAAAACTGTTTTTT,CASSSDREANEKLFF
TRBD2,TRBV5-5,TRBJ2-4,.,TGTGCCAGCAGCGCCTTGGGGGGGATTCAGTACTTC,CASSALGGIQYF
TRBD2,TRBV27,TRBJ2-1,.,TGTGCCAGCAGTTTCGGACTAGCGGCCTACAATGAGCAGTTCTTC,CASSFGLAAYNEQFF
.,TRBV21-1,TRBJ2-7,.,TGTGCCAGCAGGTGGGGCGGGAGTCCCTACGAGCAGTACTTC,CASRWGGSPYEQYF